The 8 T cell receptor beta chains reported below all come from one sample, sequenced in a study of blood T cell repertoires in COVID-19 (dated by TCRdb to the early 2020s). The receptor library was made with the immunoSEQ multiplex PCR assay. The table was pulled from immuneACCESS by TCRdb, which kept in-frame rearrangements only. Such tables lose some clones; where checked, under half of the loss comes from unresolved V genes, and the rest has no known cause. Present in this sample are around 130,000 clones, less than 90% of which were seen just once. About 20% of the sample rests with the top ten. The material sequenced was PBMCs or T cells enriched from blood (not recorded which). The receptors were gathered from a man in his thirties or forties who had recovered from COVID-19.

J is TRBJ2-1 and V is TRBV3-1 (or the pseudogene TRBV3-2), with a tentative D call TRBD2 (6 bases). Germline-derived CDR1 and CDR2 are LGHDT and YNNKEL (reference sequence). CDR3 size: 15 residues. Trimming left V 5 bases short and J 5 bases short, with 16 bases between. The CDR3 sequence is CASSSRERLHNEQFF. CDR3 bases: TGTGCCAGCAGCTCCCGGGAGCGGTTGCACAATGAGCAGTTCTTC.

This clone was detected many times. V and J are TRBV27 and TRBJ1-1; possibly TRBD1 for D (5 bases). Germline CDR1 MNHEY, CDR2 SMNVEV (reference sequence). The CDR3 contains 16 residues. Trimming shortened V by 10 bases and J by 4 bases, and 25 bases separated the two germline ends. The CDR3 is CATTPRGGVVATEAFF. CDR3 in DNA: TGTGCCACCACGCCTAGGGGTGGGGTGGTTGCCACTGAAGCTTTCTTT.

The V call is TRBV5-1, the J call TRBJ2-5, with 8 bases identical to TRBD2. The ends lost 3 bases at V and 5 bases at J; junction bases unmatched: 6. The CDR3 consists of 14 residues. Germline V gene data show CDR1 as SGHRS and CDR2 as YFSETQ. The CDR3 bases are TGCGCCAGCAGCTCCCCGGGGGGGCTGGAGACCCAGTACTTC. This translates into CASSSPGGLETQYF.

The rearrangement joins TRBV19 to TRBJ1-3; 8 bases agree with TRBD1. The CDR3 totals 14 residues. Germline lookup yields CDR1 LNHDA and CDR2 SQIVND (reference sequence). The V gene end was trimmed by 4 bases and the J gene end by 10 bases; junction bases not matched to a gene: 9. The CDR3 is CASSTYGQGGTIYF. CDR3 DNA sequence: TGTGCCAGTAGTACCTACGGACAGGGTGGGACCATATATTTT.

DNA of the CDR3: TGTGCCAGCAGCCCGGGGGGTTGGGGCACTGAAGCTTTCTTT. It yields the protein CASSPGGWGTEAFF. This chain connects TRBV27 to TRBJ1-1, with a possible D match to TRBD1 (5 bases). Looked up from germline, CDR1 is MNHEY and CDR2 is SMNVEV (reference sequence). Trimming pared 6 bases from V and 4 bases from J, leaving 15 bases between. This CDR3 comprises 14 residues.

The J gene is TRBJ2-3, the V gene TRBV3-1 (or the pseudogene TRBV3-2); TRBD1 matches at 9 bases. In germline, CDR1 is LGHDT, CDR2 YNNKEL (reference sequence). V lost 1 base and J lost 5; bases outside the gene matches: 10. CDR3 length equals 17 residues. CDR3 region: CASSQAYPTGGKDTQYF. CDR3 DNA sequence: TGTGCCAGCAGCCAAGCCTACCCGACAGGGGGAAAAGATACGCAGTATTTT.

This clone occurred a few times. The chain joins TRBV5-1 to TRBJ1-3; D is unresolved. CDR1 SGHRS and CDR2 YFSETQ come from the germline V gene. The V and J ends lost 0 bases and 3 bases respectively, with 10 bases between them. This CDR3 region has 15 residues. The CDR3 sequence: CASSLADTVGNTIYF. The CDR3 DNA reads TGCGCCAGCAGCTTGGCCGACACAGTTGGAAACACCATATATTTT.

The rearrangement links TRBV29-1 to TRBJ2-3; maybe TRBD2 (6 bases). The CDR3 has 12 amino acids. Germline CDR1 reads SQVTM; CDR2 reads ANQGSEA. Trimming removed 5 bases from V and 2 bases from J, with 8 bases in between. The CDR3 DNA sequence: TGCAGCGTTCAGCGGGCCACAGATACGCAGTATTTT. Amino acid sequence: CSVQRATDTQYF.